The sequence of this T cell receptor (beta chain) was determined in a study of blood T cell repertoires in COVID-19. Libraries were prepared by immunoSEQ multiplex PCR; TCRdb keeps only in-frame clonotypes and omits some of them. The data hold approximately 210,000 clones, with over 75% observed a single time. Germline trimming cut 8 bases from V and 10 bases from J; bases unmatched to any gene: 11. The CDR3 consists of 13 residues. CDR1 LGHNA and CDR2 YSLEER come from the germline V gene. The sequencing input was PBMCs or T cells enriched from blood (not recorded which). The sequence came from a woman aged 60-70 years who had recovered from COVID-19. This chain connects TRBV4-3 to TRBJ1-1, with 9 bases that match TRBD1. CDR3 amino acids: CASGDREGLRAFF. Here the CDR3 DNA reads TGCGCCAGCGGGGACAGGGAGGGTTTGCGAGCTTTCTTT.